This T cell receptor (beta chain) was profiled in a study of monozygotic twins with inflammatory bowel disease. Overall study findings and caveats: TCRbeta inverse Simpson diversity was decreased in IBD patients versus healthy co-twins.

Germline V lookup: CDR1 MNHEY, CDR2 SMNVEV (reference sequence). The length of the CDR3 is 16 residues. To note about this clonotype: What it binds is not known.

TCRdb derives one entry per CDR3 protein from the 5' RACE reads, leaving out DNA. There are around 410,000 distinct CDR3 sequences in the sample, with about 2.3% held by the top ten. The sample taken for sequencing was blood. This TCR came from a human donor with ulcerative colitis or Crohn's disease, or a healthy co-twin of an affected twin (not recorded which). The chain carries TRBV27 and TRBJ2-3; the D call from TCRdb, TRBD2, cannot be confirmed without DNA. CDR3 residues: CATRGLLSVRTDTQYF.